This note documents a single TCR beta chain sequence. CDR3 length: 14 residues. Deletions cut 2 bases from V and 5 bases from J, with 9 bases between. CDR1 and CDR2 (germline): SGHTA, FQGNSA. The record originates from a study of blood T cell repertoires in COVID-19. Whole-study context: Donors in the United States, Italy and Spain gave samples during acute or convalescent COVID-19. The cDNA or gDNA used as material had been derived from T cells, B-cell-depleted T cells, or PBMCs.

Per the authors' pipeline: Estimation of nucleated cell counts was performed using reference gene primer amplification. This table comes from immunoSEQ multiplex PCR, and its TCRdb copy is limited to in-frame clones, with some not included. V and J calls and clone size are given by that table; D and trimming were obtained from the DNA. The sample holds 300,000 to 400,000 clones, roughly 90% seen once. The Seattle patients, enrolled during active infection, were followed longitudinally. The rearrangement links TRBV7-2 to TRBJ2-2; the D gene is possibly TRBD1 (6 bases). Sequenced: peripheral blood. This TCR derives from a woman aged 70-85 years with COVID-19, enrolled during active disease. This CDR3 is CASSLNRATGELFF. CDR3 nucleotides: TGTGCCAGCAGCTTAAACAGGGCAACCGGGGAGCTGTTTTTT.